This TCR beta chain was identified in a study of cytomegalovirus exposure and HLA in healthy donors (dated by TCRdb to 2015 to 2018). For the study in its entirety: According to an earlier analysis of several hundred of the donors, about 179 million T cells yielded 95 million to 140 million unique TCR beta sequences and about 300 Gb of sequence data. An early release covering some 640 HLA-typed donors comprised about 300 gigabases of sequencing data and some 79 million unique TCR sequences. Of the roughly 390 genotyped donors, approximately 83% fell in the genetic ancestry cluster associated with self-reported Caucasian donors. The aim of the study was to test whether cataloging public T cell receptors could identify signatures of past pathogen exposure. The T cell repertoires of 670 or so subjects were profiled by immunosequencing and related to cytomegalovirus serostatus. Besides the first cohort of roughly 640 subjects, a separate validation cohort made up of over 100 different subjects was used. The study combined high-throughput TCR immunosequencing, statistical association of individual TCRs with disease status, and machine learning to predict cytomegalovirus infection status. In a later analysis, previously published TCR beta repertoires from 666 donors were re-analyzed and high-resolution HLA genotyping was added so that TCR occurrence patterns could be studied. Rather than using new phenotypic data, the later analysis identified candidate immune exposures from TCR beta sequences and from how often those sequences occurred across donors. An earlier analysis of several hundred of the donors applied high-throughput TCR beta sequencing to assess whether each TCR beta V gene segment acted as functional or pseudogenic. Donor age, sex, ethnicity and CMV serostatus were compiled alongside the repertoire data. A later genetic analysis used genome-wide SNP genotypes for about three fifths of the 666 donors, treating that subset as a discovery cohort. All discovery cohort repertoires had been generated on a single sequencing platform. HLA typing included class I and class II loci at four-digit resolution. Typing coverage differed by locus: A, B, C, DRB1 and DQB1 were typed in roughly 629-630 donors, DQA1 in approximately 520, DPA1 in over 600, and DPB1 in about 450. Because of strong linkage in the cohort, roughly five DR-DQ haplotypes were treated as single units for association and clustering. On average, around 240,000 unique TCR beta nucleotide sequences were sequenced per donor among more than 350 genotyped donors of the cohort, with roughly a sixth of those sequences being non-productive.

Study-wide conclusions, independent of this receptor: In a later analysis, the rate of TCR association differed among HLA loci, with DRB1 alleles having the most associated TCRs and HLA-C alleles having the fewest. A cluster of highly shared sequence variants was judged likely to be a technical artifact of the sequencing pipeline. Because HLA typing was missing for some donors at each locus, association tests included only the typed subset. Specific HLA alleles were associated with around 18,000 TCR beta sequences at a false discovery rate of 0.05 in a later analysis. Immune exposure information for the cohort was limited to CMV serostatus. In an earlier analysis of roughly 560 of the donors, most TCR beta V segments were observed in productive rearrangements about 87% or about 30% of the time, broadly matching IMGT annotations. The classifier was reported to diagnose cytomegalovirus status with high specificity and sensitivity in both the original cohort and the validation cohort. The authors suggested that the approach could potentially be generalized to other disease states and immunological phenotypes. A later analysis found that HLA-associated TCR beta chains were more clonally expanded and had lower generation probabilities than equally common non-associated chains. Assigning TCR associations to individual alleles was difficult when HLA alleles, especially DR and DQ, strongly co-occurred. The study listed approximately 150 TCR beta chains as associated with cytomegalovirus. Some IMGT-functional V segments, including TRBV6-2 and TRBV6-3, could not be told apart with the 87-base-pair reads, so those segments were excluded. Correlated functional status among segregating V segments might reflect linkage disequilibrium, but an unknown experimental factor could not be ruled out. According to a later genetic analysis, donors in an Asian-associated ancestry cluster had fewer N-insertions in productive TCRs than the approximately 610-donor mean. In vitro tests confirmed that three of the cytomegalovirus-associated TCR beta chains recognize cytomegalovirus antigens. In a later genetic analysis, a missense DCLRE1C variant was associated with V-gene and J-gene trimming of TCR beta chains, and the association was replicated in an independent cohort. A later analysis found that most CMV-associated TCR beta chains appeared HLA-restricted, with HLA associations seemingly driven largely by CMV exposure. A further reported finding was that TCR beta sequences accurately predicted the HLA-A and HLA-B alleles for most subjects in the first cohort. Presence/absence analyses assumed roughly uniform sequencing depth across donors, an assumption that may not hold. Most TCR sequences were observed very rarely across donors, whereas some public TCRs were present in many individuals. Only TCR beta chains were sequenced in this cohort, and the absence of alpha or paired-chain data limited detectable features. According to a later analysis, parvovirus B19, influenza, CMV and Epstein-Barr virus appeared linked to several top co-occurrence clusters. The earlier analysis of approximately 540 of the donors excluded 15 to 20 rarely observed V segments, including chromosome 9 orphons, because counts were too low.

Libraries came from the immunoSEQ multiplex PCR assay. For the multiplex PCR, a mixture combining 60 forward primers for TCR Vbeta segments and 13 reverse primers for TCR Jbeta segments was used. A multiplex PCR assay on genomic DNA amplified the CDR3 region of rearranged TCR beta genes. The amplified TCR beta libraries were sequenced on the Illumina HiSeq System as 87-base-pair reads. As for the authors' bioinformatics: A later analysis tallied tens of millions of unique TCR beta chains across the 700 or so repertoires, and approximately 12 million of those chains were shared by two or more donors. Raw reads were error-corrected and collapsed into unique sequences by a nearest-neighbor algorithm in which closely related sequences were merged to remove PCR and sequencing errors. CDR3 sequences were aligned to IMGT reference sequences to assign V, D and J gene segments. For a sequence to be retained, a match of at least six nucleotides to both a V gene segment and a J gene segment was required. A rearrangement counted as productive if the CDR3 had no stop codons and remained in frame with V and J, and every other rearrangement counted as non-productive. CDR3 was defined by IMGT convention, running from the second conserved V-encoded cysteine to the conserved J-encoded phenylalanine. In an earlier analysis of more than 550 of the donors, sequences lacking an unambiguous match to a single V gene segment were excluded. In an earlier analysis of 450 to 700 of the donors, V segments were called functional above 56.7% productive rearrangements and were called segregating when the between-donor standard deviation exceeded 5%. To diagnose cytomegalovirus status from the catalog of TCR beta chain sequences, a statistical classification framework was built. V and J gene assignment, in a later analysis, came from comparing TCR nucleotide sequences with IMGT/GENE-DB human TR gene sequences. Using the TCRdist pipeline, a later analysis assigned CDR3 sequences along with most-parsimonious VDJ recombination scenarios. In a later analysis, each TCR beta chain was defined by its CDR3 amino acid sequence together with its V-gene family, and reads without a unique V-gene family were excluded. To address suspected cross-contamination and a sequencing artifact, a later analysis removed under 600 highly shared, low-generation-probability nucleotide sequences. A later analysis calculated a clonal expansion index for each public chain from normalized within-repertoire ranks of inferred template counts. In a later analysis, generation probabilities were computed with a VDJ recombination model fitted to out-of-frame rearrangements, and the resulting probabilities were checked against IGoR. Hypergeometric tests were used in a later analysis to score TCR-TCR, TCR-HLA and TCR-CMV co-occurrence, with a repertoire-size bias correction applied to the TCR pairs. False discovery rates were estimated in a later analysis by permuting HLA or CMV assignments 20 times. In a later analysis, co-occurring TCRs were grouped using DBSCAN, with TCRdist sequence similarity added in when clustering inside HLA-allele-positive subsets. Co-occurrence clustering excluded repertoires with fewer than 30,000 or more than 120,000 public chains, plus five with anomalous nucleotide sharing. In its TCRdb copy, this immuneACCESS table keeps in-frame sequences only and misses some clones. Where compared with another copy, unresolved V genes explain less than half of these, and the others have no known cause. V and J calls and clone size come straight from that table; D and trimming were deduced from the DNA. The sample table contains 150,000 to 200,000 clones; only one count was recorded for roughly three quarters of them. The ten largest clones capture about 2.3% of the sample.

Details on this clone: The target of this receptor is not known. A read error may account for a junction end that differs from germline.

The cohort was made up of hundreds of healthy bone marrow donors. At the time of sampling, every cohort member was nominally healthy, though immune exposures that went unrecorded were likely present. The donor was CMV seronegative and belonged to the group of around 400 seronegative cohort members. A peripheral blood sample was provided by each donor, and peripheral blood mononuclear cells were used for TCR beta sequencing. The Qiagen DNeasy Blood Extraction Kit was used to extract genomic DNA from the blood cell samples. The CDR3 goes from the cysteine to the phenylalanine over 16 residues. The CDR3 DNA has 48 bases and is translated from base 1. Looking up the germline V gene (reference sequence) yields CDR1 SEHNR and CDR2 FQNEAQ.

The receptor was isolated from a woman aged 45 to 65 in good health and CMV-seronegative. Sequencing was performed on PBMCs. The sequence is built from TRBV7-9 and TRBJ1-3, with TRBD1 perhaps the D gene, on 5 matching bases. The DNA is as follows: TGTTCCAGCAGCTTGGGGGGACCGAACTCTGGAAACACCATATATTTT. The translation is CSSSLGGPNSGNTIYF.